These 11 T cell receptor beta chains originate from one sample sequenced in a study of blood T cell repertoires in COVID-19. Measured with immunoSEQ multiplex PCR; TCRdb has only the in-frame clones, and not every one. The sample shows under 500,000 clones, about 89% of them seen only once. Sequenced sample: peripheral blood. These TCRs come from a woman aged 30 to 39 with acute or convalescent COVID-19.

CDR3 region: CSARETEAFF. For the CDR3, the DNA is TGCAGTGCTAGGGAGACTGAAGCTTTCTTT. The chain joins TRBV20-1 to TRBJ1-1; D remains ambiguous. CDR1 is DFQATT, CDR2 SNEGSKA, per germline (reference sequence). CDR3 length: 10 residues. The V gene lost 3 bases and the J gene lost 5 bases, with 4 bases spanning the gap.

Comment on this clone: Germline is not matched at one junction end, which may reflect a read error. The chain joins TRBV7-8 to TRBJ1-2; perhaps TRBD1 as D (6 bases). The CDR3 covers 11 residues. The V gene's germline CDR1 is SGHVS and CDR2 FQNEAQ. The CDR3 DNA is TGTGCCAGCAGCTTTAAAGACAGGATACTTTTC. Protein sequence: CASSFKDRILF.

This chain links TRBV30 with TRBJ1-5; D is perhaps TRBD1 (5 bases). Germline values: CDR1 GTSNPN, CDR2 SVGIG (reference sequence). The CDR3 sequence is 14 residues long. The V end was cut by 0 bases, the J end by 5 bases, with 11 bases between. CDR3 amino acids: CAWSVAGIHQPQHF. In DNA form, the CDR3 reads TGTGCCTGGAGTGTAGCAGGGATCCATCAGCCCCAGCATTTT.

This clone was detected a few times. This chain links TRBV27 with TRBJ2-7, with D unclear. CDR1 is MNHEY and CDR2 is SMNVEV in the germline V gene (reference sequence). The V and J ends lost 2 bases and 2 bases respectively, with 10 bases between them. The CDR3 is 14 amino acids. The CDR3 DNA sequence: TGTGCCAGCAGTTTAATCGCTGGGCCCTACGAGCAGTACTTC. Protein sequence: CASSLIAGPYEQYF.

This chain joins TRBV28 and TRBJ1-3, with 9 bases lining up with TRBD1. The trim removed 6 bases at V and 3 bases at J, leaving 3 bases unmatched. This CDR3 region has 14 residues. Germline-derived CDR1 and CDR2 are MDHEN and SYDVKM. The CDR3 nucleotides read TGTGCCAGCAGCGGGACAGGGTTTGGAAACACCATATATTTT. It codes for CASSGTGFGNTIYF.

V and J are TRBV9 and TRBJ1-4, with D possibly TRBD1 on 6 matching bases. With 1 base removed from V and 2 bases from J, the gap between germline ends came to 9 bases. This CDR3 is 15 amino acids long. CDR1 and CDR2 from the germline V gene are SGDLS and YYNGEE. The CDR3 coding sequence is TGTGCCAGCAGCGTAAGGGACACCACTAATGAAAAACTGTTTTTT. Translation: CASSVRDTTNEKLFF. Supplemented by reference TRBV9 and TRBJ1-4, the full variable domain reads DSGVTQTPKHLITATGQRVTLRCSPRSGDLSVYWYQQSLDQGLQFLIQYYNGEERAKGNILERFSAQQFPDLHSELNLSSLELGDSALYFCASSVRDTTNEKLFFGSGTQLSVL.

The rearrangement links TRBV12-3 or TRBV12-4 to TRBJ2-7; D not resolved. CDR3 length: 13 residues. The V and J ends lost 3 bases and 0 bases respectively, with 6 bases between them. The CDR3 nucleotides are TGTGCCAGCAGTTTCTGGAGCTCCTACGAGCAGTACTTC. Translation: CASSFWSSYEQYF.

J is TRBJ2-3 and V is TRBV4-1, with D perhaps matching TRBD2 (6 bases). With 0 bases removed from V and 0 bases from J, the gap between germline ends came to 13 bases. Germline V lookup: CDR1 MGHRA, CDR2 YSYEKL. This CDR3 has 17 amino acids. CDR3 in amino acids: CASSQDPTSRSTDTQYF. The CDR3 nucleotides are TGCGCCAGCAGCCAAGATCCAACTAGCCGGAGCACAGATACGCAGTATTTT.

This clone was observed many times. The CDR3 reads CAWSDRASGKLFF. The CDR3 DNA is TGTGCCTGGAGTGACAGGGCGAGTGGAAAACTGTTTTTT. The V and J genes are TRBV30 and TRBJ1-4; the D gene is possibly TRBD1 (6 bases). The CDR3 runs to 13 residues. CDR1 and CDR2 (germline): GTSNPN, SVGIG (reference sequence). V lost 1 base, J lost 10 bases, and 13 bases lay in between.

V gene TRBV6-1 combines with J gene TRBJ2-4; D gene uncertain. Per the germline V gene, CDR1 is MNHNS and CDR2 is SASEGT. V dropped 2 bases and J dropped 5 bases, with 22 bases sitting between them. The CDR3 runs to 18 residues. In nucleotides, the CDR3 is TGTGCCAGCAGTGAAAACTGGAGTAGGCTAGGAACCGAAAACATTCAGTACTTC. This translates into CASSENWSRLGTENIQYF.

For this clone: The junction departs from the called germline gene at one end, perhaps through a read error. The J gene is TRBJ2-2, the V gene TRBV6-5; 7 positions agree with TRBD2. This CDR3 comprises 12 residues. Per germline, CDR1 MNHEY and CDR2 SVGAGI. The CDR3 is CLARGTTGELFF. In DNA form, the CDR3 reads TGCCTGGCGCGGGGGACCACCGGGGAGCTGTTTTTT.